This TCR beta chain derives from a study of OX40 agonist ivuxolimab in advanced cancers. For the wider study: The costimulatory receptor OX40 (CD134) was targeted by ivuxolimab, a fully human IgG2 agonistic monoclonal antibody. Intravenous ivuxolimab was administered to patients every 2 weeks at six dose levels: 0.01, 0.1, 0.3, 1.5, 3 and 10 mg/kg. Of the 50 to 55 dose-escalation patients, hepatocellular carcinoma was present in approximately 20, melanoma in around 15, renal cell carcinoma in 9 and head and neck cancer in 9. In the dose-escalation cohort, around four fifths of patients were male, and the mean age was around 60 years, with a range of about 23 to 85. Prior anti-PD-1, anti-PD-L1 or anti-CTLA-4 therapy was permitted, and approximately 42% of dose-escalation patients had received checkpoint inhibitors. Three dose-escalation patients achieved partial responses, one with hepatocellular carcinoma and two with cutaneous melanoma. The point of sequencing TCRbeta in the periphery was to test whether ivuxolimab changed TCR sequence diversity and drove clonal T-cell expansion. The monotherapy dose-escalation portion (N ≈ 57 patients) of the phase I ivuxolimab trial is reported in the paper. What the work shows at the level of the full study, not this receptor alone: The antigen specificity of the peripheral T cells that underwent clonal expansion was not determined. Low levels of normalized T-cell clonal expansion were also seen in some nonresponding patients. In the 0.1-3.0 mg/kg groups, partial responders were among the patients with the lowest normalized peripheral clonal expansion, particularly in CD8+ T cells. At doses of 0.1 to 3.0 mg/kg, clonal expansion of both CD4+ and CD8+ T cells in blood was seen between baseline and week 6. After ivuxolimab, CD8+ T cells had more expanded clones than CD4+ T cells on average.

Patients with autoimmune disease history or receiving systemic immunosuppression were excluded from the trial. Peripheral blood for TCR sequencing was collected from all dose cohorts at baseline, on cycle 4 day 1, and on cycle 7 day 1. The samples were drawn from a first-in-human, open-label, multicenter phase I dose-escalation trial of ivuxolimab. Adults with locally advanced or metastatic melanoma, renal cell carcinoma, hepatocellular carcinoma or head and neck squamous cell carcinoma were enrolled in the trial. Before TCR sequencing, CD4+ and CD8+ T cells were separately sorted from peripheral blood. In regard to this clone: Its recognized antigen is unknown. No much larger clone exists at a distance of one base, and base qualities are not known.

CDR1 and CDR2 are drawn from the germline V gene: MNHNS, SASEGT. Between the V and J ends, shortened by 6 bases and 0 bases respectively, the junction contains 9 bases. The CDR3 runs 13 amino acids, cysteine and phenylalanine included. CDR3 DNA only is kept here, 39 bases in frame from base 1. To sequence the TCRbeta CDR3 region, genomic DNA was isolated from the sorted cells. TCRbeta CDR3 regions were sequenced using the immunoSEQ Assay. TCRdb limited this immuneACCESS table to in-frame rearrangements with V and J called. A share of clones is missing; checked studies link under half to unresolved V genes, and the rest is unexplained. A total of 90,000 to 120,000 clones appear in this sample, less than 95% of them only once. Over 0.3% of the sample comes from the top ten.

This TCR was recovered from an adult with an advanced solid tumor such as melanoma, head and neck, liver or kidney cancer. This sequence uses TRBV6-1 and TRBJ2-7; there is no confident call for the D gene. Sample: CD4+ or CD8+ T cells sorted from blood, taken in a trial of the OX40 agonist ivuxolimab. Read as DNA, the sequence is TGTGCCAGCAGCAAACAGTTCTCCTACGAGCAGTACTTC. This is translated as CASSKQFSYEQYF.